This T cell receptor beta chain was found in a study of shared clonotypes between healthy human individuals. Study results and caveats: Owing to a small donor count, the genetic and exposure-history diversity represented was limited.

The sample holds many counts of this clone. Its target is unknown. Method: immunoSEQ multiplex PCR; TCRdb's copy keeps in-frame clones and lacks some. Here the sample spans some 900,000 clones, around three quarters being singletons. The receptor comes from a man between 18 and 29 years old in good health. The source material was memory CD4+ T cells sorted from blood. The subset was: CD45RA-negative fraction.

The CDR3 spells CASSENRGWTGELFF. In nucleotides, the CDR3 is TGTGCCAGCAGTGAGAACAGGGGGTGGACCGGGGAGCTGTTTTTT. This chain joins TRBV2 and TRBJ2-2; the match to TRBD1 covers 8 bases. Germline CDR1 SNHLY, CDR2 FYNNEI. V lost 3 bases, J lost 5 bases, and 5 bases stayed unmatched. The CDR3 is 15 amino acids. The entire variable domain, with the rest obtained from reference TRBV2 and TRBJ2-2, is as follows: EPEVTQTPSHQVTQMGQEVILRCVPISNHLYFYWYRQILGQKVEFLVSFYNNEISEKSEIFDDQFSVERPDGSNFTLKIRSTKLEDSAMYFCASSENRGWTGELFFGEGSRLTVL.